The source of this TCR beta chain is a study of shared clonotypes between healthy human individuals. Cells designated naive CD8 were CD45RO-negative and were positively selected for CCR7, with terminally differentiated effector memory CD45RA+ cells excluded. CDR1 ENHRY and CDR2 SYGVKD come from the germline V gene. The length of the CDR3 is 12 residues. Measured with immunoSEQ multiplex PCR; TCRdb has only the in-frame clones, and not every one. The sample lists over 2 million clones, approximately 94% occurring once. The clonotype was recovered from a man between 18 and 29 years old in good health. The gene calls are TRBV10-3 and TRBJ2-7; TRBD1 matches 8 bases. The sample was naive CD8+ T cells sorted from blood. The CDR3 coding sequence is TGTGCGTTCGAACAGGGGGGTTCCGAGCAGTACTTC. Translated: CAFEQGGSEQYF.